Presented here are 25 T cell receptor beta chains from one specimen sequenced in a study of cytomegalovirus exposure and HLA in healthy donors. The PCR made use of 60 Vbeta and 13 Jbeta primers. Produced via immunoSEQ multiplex PCR; TCRdb's table is partial and in-frame only. In the table there are 100,000 or so clones, 75% to 85% of which are singletons. Sequencing was performed on PBMCs. The receptors shown here come from a woman between 40 and 50 years old in good health and CMV-seronegative.

The V and J genes are TRBV7-8 and TRBJ2-1; possible D gene TRBD2, 7 bases. Trimming stripped 5 bases from V and 2 bases from J, with 16 bases between. This CDR3 contains 16 residues. Germline V gene data show CDR1 as SGHVS and CDR2 as FQNEAQ. CDR3 in DNA: TGTGCCAGCAGCCGCTTTGGGGGGGCTACCTACAATGAGCAGTTCTTC. It translates to CASSRFGGATYNEQFF.

The CDR3: CASSSTPAGSEDTEAFF. Here the CDR3 DNA reads TGTGCCAGCAGCTCCACCCCGGCGGGATCGGAGGACACTGAAGCTTTCTTT. The chain links TRBV7-8 to TRBJ1-1, with D unresolved. Trimming removed 4 bases at V and 3 bases at J, with 21 bases between. The CDR3 spans 17 residues. Germline-derived CDR1 and CDR2 are SGHVS and FQNEAQ.

The V call is TRBV30, the J call TRBJ2-3; perhaps TRBD1 as D (6 bases). Per the germline V gene, CDR1 is GTSNPN and CDR2 is SVGIG (reference sequence). V was clipped by 1 base and J by 0 bases, with 20 bases between them. The length of the CDR3 is 18 residues. CDR3 loop: CAWSEGVANRASTDTQYF. The CDR3 DNA is TGTGCCTGGAGTGAGGGGGTAGCTAACAGGGCTAGCACAGATACGCAGTATTTT.

This chain connects TRBV5-1 to TRBJ2-3; 7 nucleotides match TRBD1. V shed 3 bases, J shed 5 bases, and the junction held 12 bases outside the gene matches. The CDR3 consists of 16 residues. Germline assignment: CDR1 SGHRS and CDR2 YFSETQ. The chain's CDR3 is CASSSTDRVYVDTQYF. The CDR3 DNA follows: TGCGCCAGCAGCTCCACCGACAGGGTTTATGTAGATACGCAGTATTTT.

The rearrangement joins TRBV11-2 to TRBJ1-2; D remains unclear. V lost 3 bases and J lost 1, with 9 bases in between. In germline, CDR1 is SGHAT, CDR2 FQNNGV. The CDR3 consists of 14 residues. The CDR3 DNA is TGTGCCAGCAGCTTCGTCAACAATAACTATGGCTACACCTTC. Its translation is CASSFVNNNYGYTF.

The chain has TRBV11-2 and TRBJ1-2; D unresolved. Germline V gene lookup returns CDR1 SGHAT and CDR2 FQNNGV. The CDR3 runs 13 residues. V dropped 5 bases and J dropped 7 bases, with 14 bases sitting between them. The chain's CDR3 is CASSLAGQFGYTF. CDR3 coding DNA: TGTGCCAGCAGCCTCGCTGGGCAGTTTGGCTACACCTTC.

Notes on this clone: Other DNA sequences in the same sample also yield this CDR3. V usage is TRBV7-9 and J usage is TRBJ1-5; D unresolved. The CDR3 covers 14 residues. Germline V gene sequence: CDR1 SEHNR, CDR2 FQNEAQ (reference sequence). V was pared by 5 bases and J by 0 bases, with 8 bases between. The CDR3 loop is CASSLRGSNQPQHF. The CDR3 nucleotides read TGTGCCAGCAGCCTCCGAGGTAGCAATCAGCCCCAGCATTTT.

V gene TRBV4-2 combines with J gene TRBJ2-2; 7 bases fit TRBD2. Germline V gene lookup returns CDR1 LGHNA and CDR2 YNFKEQ. The CDR3 sequence is 16 residues long. The J segment lost 7 bases and the V segment lost 1 base, leaving 9 bases of the junction unmatched. The chain's CDR3 is CASSQAWDYVSGELFF. CDR3 sequence (DNA): TGTGCCAGCAGCCAAGCCTGGGACTACGTTAGCGGGGAGCTGTTTTTT.

The rearrangement joins TRBV6-4 to TRBJ2-1; maybe TRBD2 (6 bases). This CDR3 is 14 amino acids long. The V and J ends lost 2 bases and 3 bases respectively, with 8 bases between them. Germline V lookup: CDR1 MRHNA, CDR2 SNTAGT. CDR3 sequence (DNA): TGTGCCAGCAGTGACGGGGGGAACTACAATGAGCAGTTCTTC. Residues: CASSDGGNYNEQFF.

The chain combines TRBV6-5 with TRBJ1-6, with D possibly being TRBD1 (6 bases). The CDR3 sequence is 15 residues long. The germline V and J ends were trimmed by 4 bases and 11 bases, with 18 bases remaining between them. Per germline, CDR1 MNHEY and CDR2 SVGAGI. The CDR3 loop reads CASSSQPQGSTPLHF. As DNA, the CDR3 is TGTGCCAGCAGTTCCCAACCCCAGGGGAGCACACCCCTCCACTTT.

CDR3 loop: CAVSRGNTEAFF. The CDR3, as DNA: TGTGCCGTCTCAAGGGGGAACACTGAAGCTTTCTTT. This chain joins TRBV15 and TRBJ1-1; D is perhaps TRBD1 (5 bases). CDR1 is LNHNV and CDR2 is YYDKDF in the germline V gene (reference sequence). The CDR3 length is 12 residues. The ends were cut back, 11 bases at V and 1 base at J, with 11 bases in the middle.

DNA for the CDR3: TGCGCCAGCAGCTTGACGGGGGAGAGCTCCTACGAGCAGTACTTC. Translating gives CASSLTGESSYEQYF. V gene TRBV5-1 combines with J gene TRBJ2-7; D is perhaps TRBD2 (6 bases). Germline V lookup: CDR1 SGHRS, CDR2 YFSETQ. V shed 1 base and J shed 0 bases, with 11 bases lying between them. This CDR3 has 15 amino acids.

The gene calls are TRBV27 and TRBJ1-2, with D possibly TRBD1 on 6 matching bases. CDR1 is MNHEY, CDR2 SMNVEV, per germline (reference sequence). The V and J ends lost 8 bases and 2 bases respectively, with 12 bases between them. This CDR3 is built from 13 residues. The CDR3 coding sequence is TGTGCCAGCCAGGACAGTACAAACTATGGCTACACCTTC. Encoded protein: CASQDSTNYGYTF.

A single count supports this clone. V is TRBV6-5 and J is TRBJ1-2; D is uncertain. Germline V CDR1 and CDR2: MNHEY, SVGAGI. V lost 6 bases to trimming and J lost 4 bases, with 15 bases between them. The CDR3 has 14 residues. CDR3 nucleotide sequence: TGTGCCAGCAGGTCCAACCCGCAGTCCTATGGCTACACCTTC. This translates into CASRSNPQSYGYTF.

The rearrangement joins TRBV7-2 to TRBJ1-5; no reliable D call. The V gene lost 1 base and the J gene lost 2 bases, with 9 bases spanning the gap. The CDR3 has 15 residues. Looked up from germline, CDR1 is SGHTA and CDR2 is FQGNSA. This chain's CDR3 is CASSLEYLGNQPQHF. The DNA of the CDR3 is TGTGCCAGCAGCTTAGAATACTTAGGCAATCAGCCCCAGCATTTT.

This CDR3 is CASSPSVERRRELAYEQYF. CDR3 DNA sequence: TGTGCCAGCAGTCCCTCAGTTGAGCGAAGACGAGAATTGGCCTACGAGCAGTACTTC. This chain uses TRBV28 with TRBJ2-7, with D unresolved. The CDR3 extends over 19 amino acids. Germline CDR1 is MDHEN and CDR2 is SYDVKM. Trimming took off 5 bases at V and 2 bases at J, with 28 bases between the two ends.

The chain employs TRBV30 and TRBJ2-7; TRBD2 might be the D (5 bases). The CDR3 length is 13 residues. V lost 4 bases and J 0 bases, leaving 10 bases between the germline ends. Germline loops: CDR1 GTSNPN, CDR2 SVGIG (reference sequence). Here the CDR3 reads CAWKRAGSYEQYF. In nucleotides, the CDR3 is TGTGCCTGGAAGAGGGCAGGCTCCTACGAGCAGTACTTC.

The chain recombines TRBV9 with TRBJ2-3; 7 bases are a match to TRBD1. This CDR3 has 15 amino acids. Unmatched junction bases numbered 6, after V lost 0 bases and J lost 5 bases. Germline CDR1 reads SGDLS; CDR2 reads YYNGEE. In DNA, the CDR3 is TGTGCCAGCAGCGTAGATTTCAGGGGGAAAGATACGCAGTATTTT. Protein sequence: CASSVDFRGKDTQYF. Supplemented by reference TRBV9 and TRBJ2-3, the full variable domain reads DSGVTQTPKHLITATGQRVTLRCSPRSGDLSVYWYQQSLDQGLQFLIQYYNGEERAKGNILERFSAQQFPDLHSELNLSSLELGDSALYFCASSVDFRGKDTQYFGPGTRLTVL.

This chain uses TRBV4-2 with TRBJ2-7; D is possibly TRBD1 (5 bases). Trimming pared 1 base from V and 2 bases from J, leaving 12 bases between. CDR1 and CDR2 from the germline V gene are LGHNA and YNFKEQ. The length of the CDR3 is 15 residues. The CDR3 is CASSQVPQGPYEQYF. CDR3 DNA: TGTGCCAGCAGCCAAGTACCCCAGGGCCCCTACGAGCAGTACTTC.

The chain combines TRBV27 with TRBJ2-7; TRBD1 agrees at 8 bases. V dropped 3 bases and J dropped 4; count of bases not matched to a gene: 2. This CDR3 spans 13 amino acids. Germline lookup yields CDR1 MNHEY and CDR2 SMNVEV (reference sequence). CDR3 residues: CASSFTGGYEQYF. The CDR3 bases are TGTGCCAGCAGTTTCACAGGGGGTTACGAGCAGTACTTC.

The chain is built from TRBV4-3 and TRBJ1-1; 7 nucleotides align to TRBD1. Germline assignment: CDR1 LGHNA and CDR2 YSLEER. With 0 bases clipped from V and 1 base from J, the junction kept 14 bases outside the gene matches. This CDR3 has 19 residues. The CDR3 reads CASSQEGGGGAFGNTEAFF. Here the CDR3 DNA reads TGCGCCAGCAGCCAAGAAGGTGGAGGGGGCGCCTTCGGGAACACTGAAGCTTTCTTT.

This clone was seen a handful of times. The chain couples TRBV9 to TRBJ1-6, with D perhaps matching TRBD1 (5 bases). V shed 4 bases and J shed 8 bases, with 34 bases lying between them. The CDR3 length is 21 residues. Germline V CDR1 and CDR2: SGDLS, YYNGEE. The CDR3 DNA sequence: TGTGCCAGCAGCCCACAAGTAGACCCGGGACTGTTGTTCAGGCGTGATTCACCCCTCCACTTT. It encodes CASSPQVDPGLLFRRDSPLHF.

There are a few counts of this clone. The junction departs from germline at one end; a sequencing error may be responsible. This sequence joins TRBV2 and TRBJ1-2; D is unresolved. CDR3 size: 13 residues. Per the germline V gene, CDR1 is SNHLY and CDR2 is FYNNEI. CDR3 coding DNA: TGTGCCAGCAGAGAAGACACGTTCTATGGCTACACCTTC. Protein product: CASREDTFYGYTF.

This chain connects TRBV29-1 to TRBJ1-2; 7 positions match TRBD1. Losses at the gene ends were 5 bases for V and 3 bases for J; bases not matched to a gene: 9. The CDR3 sequence is 14 residues long. Germline-derived CDR1 and CDR2 are SQVTM and ANQGSEA. The CDR3 nucleotides read TGCAGCGTTTCCGTGGCAGGGGGGCACTATGGCTACACCTTC. This encodes CSVSVAGGHYGYTF.

The gene calls are TRBV5-1 and TRBJ2-2; D might be TRBD1 (5 bases). Germline V gives CDR1 SGHRS, CDR2 YFSETQ. V lost 2 bases and J lost 5, with 16 bases in between. The CDR3 is 16 residues long. The CDR3 protein is CASSLRQTLLTGELFF. The CDR3 coding sequence is TGCGCCAGCAGCTTAAGACAGACCCTACTGACCGGGGAGCTGTTTTTT.